Listed here is a single TCR beta chain. Using immunoSEQ multiplex PCR, the repertoire was profiled, and TCRdb retains in-frame clones only, with some absent. Among about 99,000 clones, roughly 90% were seen once, and the ten largest hold about 9%. CDR1 and CDR2 from the germline V gene are MDHEN and SYDVKM. V shed 5 bases, J shed 5 bases, and the junction held 8 bases outside the gene matches. There are 15 residues in the CDR3. The source of the sample is a study of T cell responses to AZD1222 COVID-19 vaccine. The chain carries TRBV28 and TRBJ2-1; 8 bases are shared with TRBD1. This TCR came from an adult who received the AZD1222 COVID-19 vaccine. The sequencing used peripheral blood, collected 28 days after the second AZD1222 dose. The CDR3 coding sequence is TGTGCCAGCAGTCCCGTCGACAGGGGAAACAATGAGCAGTTCTTC. Encoded protein: CASSPVDRGNNEQFF.